The sequence of this T cell receptor beta chain was determined in a study of read filtering for tumor transcriptome and immune sequencing. Study background: Under ten patients were R-ISS I, some 16 were R-ISS II, six or seven were R-ISS III.

The CDR3 has 16 residues. The V gene's germline CDR1 is SGHVS and CDR2 FQNEAQ. Notes on the study in general: Dropping single-read clonotypes raised IR-seq and RNA-seq shared-clonotype correlation.

Molecular barcoded adaptors covering alpha/delta and beta/gamma chains were used on approximately 400 ng RNA. TCRdb re-derived calls from the reads in MiXCR, one entry per CDR3 protein. In the table there are roughly 130,000 distinct CDR3 sequences, over 10% of which are singletons. There are a few counts of this clonotype. Its antigen is as yet unknown. Just one base apart from a much larger clone, this may be a read error. J is TRBJ2-1 and V is TRBV7-8, with 9 positions matching TRBD2. The sequence was obtained from a donor older than 35 with multiple myeloma. Sequenced: a population of CD138-negative cells sorted from bone marrow. CDR3 sequence: CASSLEPSGTYNGQFF. CDR3 sequence (DNA): TGTGCCAGCAGCTTAGAGCCTAGCGGGACCTACAATGGGCAGTTCTTC.